This passage covers 18 T cell receptor beta chains from one sample sequenced in a study of Graves' ophthalmopathy and Graves' hyperthyroidism. The sequenced template was RNA, covering the TCR beta CDR3 region. RT-PCR in the first round used HTBI primers; a second-round multiplex PCR followed. From the multiplex PCR reads, TCRdb called clonotypes with MiXCR, one entry per CDR3 protein. Found here are about 740,000 distinct CDR3 sequences, roughly 40% of them singletons; the top ten hold approximately 43%. Source material: peripheral blood. Receptors originate from an adult man with Graves' ophthalmopathy.

In DNA form, the CDR3 reads TGCAGTGCTAGAGGTGCGACCTTGCAGCGTCAGACGCAGTATTTT. This gives the protein CSARGATLQRQTQYF. The V call is TRBV20-1, the J call TRBJ2-3, with D unresolved. Per the germline V gene, CDR1 is DFQATT and CDR2 is SNEGSKA (reference sequence). The V end was cut by 1 base, the J end by 9 bases, with 20 bases between. The CDR3 loop spans 15 amino acids.

The chain joins TRBV10-1 to TRBJ1-5; no definite D call. V lost 6 bases and J 2 bases, leaving 20 bases between the germline ends. The CDR3 runs to 17 residues. Germline CDR1 reads WNHNN; CDR2 reads SYGVQD (reference sequence). DNA for the CDR3: TGCGCCAGCAGCCAAGCCGTAACATGGGGAGGCAATCAGCCCCAGCATTTT. It codes for CASSQAVTWGGNQPQHF.

The V gene is TRBV29-1, the J gene TRBJ1-1, with D perhaps TRBD1 (5 bases). V gave up 6 bases and J gave up 2 bases, with 13 bases separating them. Germline CDR1 reads SQVTM; CDR2 reads ANQGSEA. CDR3 length: 13 residues. CDR3: CSVGHSKNTEAFF. For the CDR3, the DNA is TGCAGCGTAGGACACAGCAAAAACACTGAAGCTTTCTTT. Combining the CDR3 with reference TRBV29-1 and TRBJ1-1 gives the whole variable domain SAVISQKPSRDICQRGTSLTIQCQVDSQVTMMFWYRQQPGQSLTLIATANQGSEATYESGFVIDKFPISRPNLTFSTLTVSNMSPEDSSIYLCSVGHSKNTEAFFGQGTRLTVV.

This clonotype was counted at least ten times. The chain uses TRBV12-3 or TRBV12-4 and TRBJ1-4; 8 bases are shared with TRBD1. The CDR3 is made up of 12 amino acids. Germline trimming cut 6 bases from V and 13 bases from J; bases unmatched to any gene: 7. Here the CDR3 DNA reads TGTGCCAGCAGCCTAGGCAGGGGGCGACTGTTTTTT. This encodes CASSLGRGRLFF.

The chain joins TRBV29-1 to TRBJ2-5; 10 bases align to TRBD2. V shed 5 bases and J 5 bases; nucleotides not matched to a gene: 2. This CDR3 has 12 amino acids. CDR1 is SQVTM, CDR2 ANQGSEA, per germline. CDR3 in amino acids: CSVSGGAETQYF. In DNA form, the CDR3 reads TGCAGCGTTAGCGGGGGGGCGGAGACCCAGTACTTC.

This chain connects TRBV10-3 to TRBJ2-5; TRBD2 matches at 8 bases. The V and J ends lost 10 bases and 5 bases, in that order; junction bases with no gene match: 12. Germline CDR1 and CDR2: ENHRY and SYGVKD. The length of the CDR3 is 14 residues. CDR3 bases: TGTGCCAGCAGGAAAGCGGGAGAGCCGGAGACCCAGTACTTC. Residues: CASRKAGEPETQYF.

The rearrangement uses TRBV5-6 and TRBJ1-2; 7 nucleotides align to TRBD1. The CDR3 is 14 residues long. Germline V gene lookup returns CDR1 SGHDT and CDR2 YYEEEE. V was clipped by 1 base and J by 8 bases; unmatched bases: 8. CDR3 sequence reads: CASSLFTGEEGYTF. The CDR3, as DNA: TGTGCCAGCAGCTTGTTTACAGGGGAGGAAGGCTACACCTTC.

The chain uses TRBV7-9 and TRBJ2-7; 7 nucleotides match TRBD1. This CDR3 is 15 amino acids long. The V gene's germline CDR1 is SEHNR and CDR2 FQNEAQ (reference sequence). After removal of 5 bases from V and 5 bases from J, the junction contained 12 bases not matched to a gene. For the CDR3, the DNA is TGTGCCAGCAGCCAGACACCGGGACAGACCCACGAGCAGTACTTC. Translating it yields CASSQTPGQTHEQYF.

This clonotype has at least ten counts. This rearrangement joins TRBV15 to TRBJ1-1; TRBD1 aligns across 11 bases. Trimming removed 5 bases from V and 4 bases from J; junction bases left unmatched: 3. The V gene's germline CDR1 is LNHNV and CDR2 YYDKDF (reference sequence). This CDR3 contains 14 residues. The CDR3 DNA follows: TGTGCCACCAGCTGGACAGGGGGCTTCACTGAAGCTTTCTTT. Translated: CATSWTGGFTEAFF.

This clonotype has more than one count but fewer than ten. The chain has TRBV7-9 and TRBJ1-1, with TRBD1 matching over 8 bases. This CDR3 contains 14 residues. Germline loops: CDR1 SEHNR, CDR2 FQNEAQ (reference sequence). The V segment lost 5 bases and the J segment 3 bases; nucleotides outside the gene matches: 5. The chain's CDR3 is CASSTLQGDTEAFF. The CDR3 bases are TGTGCCAGCAGCACGCTACAGGGGGACACTGAAGCTTTCTTT.

This clonotype was seen more than once but under ten times. In DNA, the CDR3 is TGTGCCAGCAGCCTCAGGTTGGATTCACCCCTCCACTTT. This translates into CASSLRLDSPLHF. V is TRBV2 and J is TRBJ1-6, with D hard to call. CDR1 and CDR2 from the germline V gene are SNHLY and FYNNEI. V was clipped by 6 bases and J by 8 bases, with 11 bases between them. The CDR3 loop spans 13 amino acids. The full variable domain, completed using reference TRBV2 and TRBJ1-6, is EPEVTQTPSHQVTQMGQEVILRCVPISNHLYFYWYRQILGQKVEFLVSFYNNEISEKSEIFDDQFSVERPDGSNFTLKIRSTKLEDSAMYFCASSLRLDSPLHFGNGTRLTVT.

The chain joins TRBV29-1 to TRBJ1-2; 10 bases agree with TRBD1. V gave up 6 bases and J gave up 7 bases; unmatched junction bases: 5. There are 12 residues in the CDR3. The germline CDR1 and CDR2 sequences are SQVTM and ANQGSEA. CDR3 protein: CSVGTGVSGYTF. The CDR3 nucleotides read TGCAGCGTGGGGACAGGGGTTAGTGGCTACACCTTC.

This clonotype was seen many times. The rearrangement links TRBV7-8 to TRBJ1-5, with TRBD1 matching over 10 bases. The CDR3 length is 16 residues. The ends lost 0 bases at V and 4 bases at J; junction bases unmatched: 3. CDR1 SGHVS and CDR2 FQNEAQ come from the germline V gene. The CDR3 DNA sequence: TGTGCCAGCAGCTTAGCGACAGGGGGCCTGAATCAGCCCCAGCATTTT. Its protein product is CASSLATGGLNQPQHF.

In this sample, this clonotype turned up a few times. The J gene is TRBJ1-2, the V gene TRBV19; D is perhaps TRBD1 (6 bases). There are 15 residues in the CDR3. Trimming removed 6 bases from V and 2 bases from J, with 16 bases in between. CDR1 and CDR2 (germline): LNHDA, SQIVND (reference sequence). Here the CDR3 DNA reads TGTGCCAGTAGGCTGCGAGGGGGGTTGAACTATGGCTACACCTTC. As protein: CASRLRGGLNYGYTF.

This chain joins TRBV9 and TRBJ2-7, with D unresolved. The CDR3 contains 13 residues. V lost 4 bases and J 5 bases, leaving 13 bases between the germline ends. CDR1 and CDR2 from the germline V gene are SGDLS and YYNGEE. Here the CDR3 reads CASSRYPDHEQYF. As DNA, the CDR3 is TGTGCCAGCAGCCGGTACCCGGACCACGAGCAGTACTTC.

The chain carries TRBV15 and TRBJ1-1; TRBD1 is a possible D gene (5 bases). There are 14 residues in the CDR3. Trimming shortened V by 4 bases and J by 9 bases, and 18 bases separated the two germline ends. In germline, CDR1 is LNHNV, CDR2 YYDKDF (reference sequence). CDR3 DNA sequence: TGTGCCACCAGCAAACAGGATCAGCCCGCACAAGCTTTCTTT. Encoded protein: CATSKQDQPAQAFF.

The chain combines TRBV5-1 with TRBJ2-2; D assignment may be TRBD1 or TRBD2 (5 bases each). The V gene lost 6 bases and the J gene lost 1 base, with 13 bases spanning the gap. Germline CDR1 is SGHRS and CDR2 is YFSETQ. The length of the CDR3 is 15 residues. DNA for the CDR3: TGCGCCAGCAACCCCGGGACCGTGAACACCGGGGAGCTGTTTTTT. Translated: CASNPGTVNTGELFF.

This clonotype was detected once. The chain joins TRBV2 to TRBJ2-5, with D unresolved. V lost 2 bases and J 5 bases, leaving 9 bases between the germline ends. CDR1 SNHLY and CDR2 FYNNEI come from the germline V gene. The CDR3 spans 13 residues. As DNA, the CDR3 is TGTGCCAGCAGTGAAACGGGCTATGAGACCCAGTACTTC. Protein: CASSETGYETQYF. Full variable domain (rest looked up from reference TRBV2 and TRBJ2-5): EPEVTQTPSHQVTQMGQEVILRCVPISNHLYFYWYRQILGQKVEFLVSFYNNEISEKSEIFDDQFSVERPDGSNFTLKIRSTKLEDSAMYFCASSETGYETQYFGPGTRLLVL.